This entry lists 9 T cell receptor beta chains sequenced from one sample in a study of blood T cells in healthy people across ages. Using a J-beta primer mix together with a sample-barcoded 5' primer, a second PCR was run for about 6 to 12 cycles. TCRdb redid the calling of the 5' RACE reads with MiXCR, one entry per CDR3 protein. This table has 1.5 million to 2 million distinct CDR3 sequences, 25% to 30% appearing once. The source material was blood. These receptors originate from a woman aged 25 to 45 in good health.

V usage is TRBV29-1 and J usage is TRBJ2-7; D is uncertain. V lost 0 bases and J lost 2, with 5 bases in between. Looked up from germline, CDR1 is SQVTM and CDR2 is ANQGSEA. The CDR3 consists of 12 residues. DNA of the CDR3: TGCAGCGTTGAAGAAGAGACCTACGAGCAGTACTTC. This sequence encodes CSVEEETYEQYF.

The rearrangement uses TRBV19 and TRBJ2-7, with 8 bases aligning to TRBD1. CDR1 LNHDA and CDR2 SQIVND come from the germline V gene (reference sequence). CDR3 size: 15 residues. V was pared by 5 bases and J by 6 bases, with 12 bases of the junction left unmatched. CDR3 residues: CASSALGQAGLEQYF. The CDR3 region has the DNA TGTGCCAGTAGTGCCTTGGGACAGGCGGGGCTCGAGCAGTACTTC.

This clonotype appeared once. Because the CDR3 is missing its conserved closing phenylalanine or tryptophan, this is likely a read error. CDR3 in amino acids: CSASPGSLPQRGASLSQETQYC. The CDR3, as DNA: TGCAGTGCCTCACCGGGCTCCCTCCCACAGCGGGGAGCTAGTTTGAGCCAAGAGACCCAGTACTGC. The chain is built from TRBV20-1 and TRBJ2-7; the match to TRBD2 covers 7 bases. The DNA end lines up better with TRBJ2-5; the J call may be wrong. Germline V gives CDR1 DFQATT, CDR2 SNEGSKA (reference sequence). The CDR3 runs 22 residues.

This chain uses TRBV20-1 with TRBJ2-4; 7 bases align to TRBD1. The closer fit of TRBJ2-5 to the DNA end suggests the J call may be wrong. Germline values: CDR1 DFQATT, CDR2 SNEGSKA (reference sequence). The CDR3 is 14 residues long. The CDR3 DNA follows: TGCAGTGCCACCAAGACAGGGAACCAAGAGACCCAGTACTTC. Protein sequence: CSATKTGNQETQYF.

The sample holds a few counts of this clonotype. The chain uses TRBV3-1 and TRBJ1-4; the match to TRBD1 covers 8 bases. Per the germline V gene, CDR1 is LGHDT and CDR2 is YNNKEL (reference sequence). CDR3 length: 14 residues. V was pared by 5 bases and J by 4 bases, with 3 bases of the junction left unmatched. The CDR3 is CASSYGQGNEKLFF. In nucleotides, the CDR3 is TGTGCCAGCAGCTATGGACAGGGTAATGAAAAACTGTTTTTT.

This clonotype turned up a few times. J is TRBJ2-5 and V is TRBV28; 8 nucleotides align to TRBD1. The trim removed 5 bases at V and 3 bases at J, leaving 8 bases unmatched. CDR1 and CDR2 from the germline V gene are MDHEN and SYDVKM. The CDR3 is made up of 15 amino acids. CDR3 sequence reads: CASSQSGTGKETQYF. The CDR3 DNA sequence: TGTGCCAGCAGTCAATCCGGGACAGGCAAAGAGACCCAGTACTTC.

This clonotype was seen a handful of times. The CDR3 reads CSVPTVTEAFF. The CDR3 coding sequence is TGCAGTGTTCCGACCGTGACTGAAGCTTTCTTT. This chain uses TRBV20-1 with TRBJ1-1, with no clear D. Germline V gene sequence: CDR1 DFQATT, CDR2 SNEGSKA (reference sequence). The CDR3 length is 11 residues. Trimming pared 7 bases from V and 5 bases from J, leaving 11 bases between.

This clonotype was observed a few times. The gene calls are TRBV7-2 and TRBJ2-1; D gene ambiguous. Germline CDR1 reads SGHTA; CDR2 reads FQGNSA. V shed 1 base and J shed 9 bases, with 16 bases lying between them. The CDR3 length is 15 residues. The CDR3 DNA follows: TGTGCCAGCAGCTTAGAGGGCCCAGGTTTGGGTGAGCAGTTCTTC. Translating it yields CASSLEGPGLGEQFF.

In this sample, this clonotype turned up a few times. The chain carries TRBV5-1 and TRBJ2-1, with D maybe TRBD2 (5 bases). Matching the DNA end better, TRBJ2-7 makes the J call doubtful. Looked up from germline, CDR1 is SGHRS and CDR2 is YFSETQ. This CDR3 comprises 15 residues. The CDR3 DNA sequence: TGCGCCAGCAGCCACCTGAGGGTTGGAGACAATGAGCAGTACTTC. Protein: CASSHLRVGDNEQYF.